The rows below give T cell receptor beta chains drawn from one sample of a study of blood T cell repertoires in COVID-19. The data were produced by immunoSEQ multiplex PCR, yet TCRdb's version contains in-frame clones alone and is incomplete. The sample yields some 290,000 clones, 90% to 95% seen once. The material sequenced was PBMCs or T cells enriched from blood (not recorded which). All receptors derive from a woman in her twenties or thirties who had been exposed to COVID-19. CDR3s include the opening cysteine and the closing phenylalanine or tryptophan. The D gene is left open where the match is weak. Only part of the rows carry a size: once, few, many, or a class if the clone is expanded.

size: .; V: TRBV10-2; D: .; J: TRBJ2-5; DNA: TGCGCCAGCAGCCTTGACAGGTTTAAGGAGTCCCAGTACTTC; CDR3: CASSLDRFKESQYF
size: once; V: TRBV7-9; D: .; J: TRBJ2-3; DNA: TGTGCCAGCAGCTTAGACACCGAGGGAGATACGCAGTATTTT; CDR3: CASSLDTEGDTQYF
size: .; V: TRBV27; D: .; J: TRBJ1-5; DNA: TGTGCCAGCAGTTTATCGGCCAGGGGAGGGAATCAGCCCCAGCATTTT; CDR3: CASSLSARGGNQPQHF
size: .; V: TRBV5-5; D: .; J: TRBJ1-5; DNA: TGTGCCAGCAGCTTGGTGGGGGTAAGGGGGAATCAGCCCCAGCATTTT; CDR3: CASSLVGVRGNQPQHF
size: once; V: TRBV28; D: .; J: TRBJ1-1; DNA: TGTGCCAGCAGCCCTTCGGGTATGGGTAACACTGAAGCTTTCTTT; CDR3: CASSPSGMGNTEAFF
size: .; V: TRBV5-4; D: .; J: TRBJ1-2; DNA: TGTGCCAGCAGCTTGGTCGGGGTGGGGTATGGCTACACCTTC; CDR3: CASSLVGVGYGYTF
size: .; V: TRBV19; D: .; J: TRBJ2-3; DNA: TGTGCCAGCGGGGTAGCAGATACGCAGTATTTT; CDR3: CASGVADTQYF
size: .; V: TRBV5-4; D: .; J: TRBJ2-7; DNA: TGTGCCAGCAGCTTCCGGGGGAACTACGAGCAGTACTTC; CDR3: CASSFRGNYEQYF
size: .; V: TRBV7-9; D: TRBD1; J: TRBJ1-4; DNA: TGTGCCAGCAGCTTAGGAGCTGGACAGGGGAATGAAAAACTGTTTTTT; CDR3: CASSLGAGQGNEKLFF
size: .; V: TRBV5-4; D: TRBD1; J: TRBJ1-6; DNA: TGTGCCAGCAGCTCCCGGGACAGGGGCCTTAGCTCCTATAATTCACCCCTCCACTTT; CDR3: CASSSRDRGLSSYNSPLHF
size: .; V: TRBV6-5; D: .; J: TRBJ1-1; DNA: TGTGCCAGCATAGGGTGGAGGGACCGGGCGGGAGCTTTCTTT; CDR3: CASIGWRDRAGAFF
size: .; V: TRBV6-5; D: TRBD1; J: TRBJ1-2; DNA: TGTGCCAGCAGTTACTTTTCGGGACAGGGGCCCTACACCTTC; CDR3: CASSYFSGQGPYTF
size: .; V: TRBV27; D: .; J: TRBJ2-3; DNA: TGTGCCAGCAGTTGGGGGGGCGCAGGGGATACGCAGTATTTT; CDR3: CASSWGGAGDTQYF
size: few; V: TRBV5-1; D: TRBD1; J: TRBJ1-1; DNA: TGCGCCAGCAGCTGGGAACAGGGGGCAGGGACTGAAGCTTTCTTT; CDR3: CASSWEQGAGTEAFF
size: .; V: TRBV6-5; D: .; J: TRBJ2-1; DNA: TGTGCCAGCAGCCCCCCGGGGGGCATTGGGAATGAGCAGTTCTTC; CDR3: CASSPPGGIGNEQFF
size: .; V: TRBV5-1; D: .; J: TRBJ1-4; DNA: TGCGCCAGCAGCTTGAGGACAGCGAGTAATGAAAAACTGTTTTTT; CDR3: CASSLRTASNEKLFF
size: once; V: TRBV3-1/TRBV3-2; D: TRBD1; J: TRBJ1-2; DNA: TGTGCCAGCAGCTCGACAGGGGGTAAGGTCGGCTACACCTTC; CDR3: CASSSTGGKVGYTF
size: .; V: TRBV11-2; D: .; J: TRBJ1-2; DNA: TGTGCCAGCAGCTCCCGGGCGAGCGGGTGGGATGGCTACACCTTC; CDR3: CASSSRASGWDGYTF
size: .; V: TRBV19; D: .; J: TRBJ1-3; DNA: TGTGCCACCCGACAGATAATGAGAAACACCATATATTTT; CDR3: CATRQIMRNTIYF
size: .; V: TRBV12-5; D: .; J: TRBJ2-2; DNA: TGTGCTAGTTCGGTGGCAGGCTCCACCGGGGAGCTGTTTTTT; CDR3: CASSVAGSTGELFF
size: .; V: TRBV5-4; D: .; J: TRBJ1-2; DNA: TGTGCCAGCAGCTTTAACCGGGGTGTGATAAGCTACGGCTACACCTTC; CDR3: CASSFNRGVISYGYTF
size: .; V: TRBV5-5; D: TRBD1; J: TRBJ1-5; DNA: TGTGCCAGCAGCTTGGCGGGACAGGGAACCCAGCCCCAGCATTTT; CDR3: CASSLAGQGTQPQHF
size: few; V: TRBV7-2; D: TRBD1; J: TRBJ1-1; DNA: TGTGCCAGCAGCTTATGGGGACAGCCTGGTGCTGAAGCTTTCTTT; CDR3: CASSLWGQPGAEAFF
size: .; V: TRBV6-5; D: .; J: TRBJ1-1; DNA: TGTGCCAGCAGTTACTCTAGGGGGATTGAGACTGAAGCTTTCTTT; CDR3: CASSYSRGIETEAFF
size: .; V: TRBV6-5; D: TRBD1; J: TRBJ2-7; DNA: TGTGCCAGCAGTAAGGGACAGGGGGCAGTCTACGAGCAGTACTTC; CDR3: CASSKGQGAVYEQYF
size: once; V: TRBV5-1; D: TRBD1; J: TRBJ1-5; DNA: TGCGCCAGCAGCCCCGGACAGGGCCTCAATCAGCCCCAGCATTTT; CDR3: CASSPGQGLNQPQHF
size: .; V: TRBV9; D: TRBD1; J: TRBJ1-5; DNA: TGTGCCAGCAGCGCTTCAGGGGGTAGGCAGCCCCAGCATTTT; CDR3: CASSASGGRQPQHF
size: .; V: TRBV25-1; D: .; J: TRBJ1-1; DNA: TGTGCCAGCAGTGCCTACAGGGTCCGGAACACTGAAGCTTTCTTT; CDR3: CASSAYRVRNTEAFF
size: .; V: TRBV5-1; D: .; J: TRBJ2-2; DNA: TGCGCCAGCCGGGACACCCTGAACACCGGGGAGCTGTTTTTT; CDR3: CASRDTLNTGELFF
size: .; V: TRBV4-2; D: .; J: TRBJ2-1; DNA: TGTGCCAGCAGCCAAGGGGCGAGTCAGCTCTCCTACAATGAGCAGTTCTTC; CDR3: CASSQGASQLSYNEQFF
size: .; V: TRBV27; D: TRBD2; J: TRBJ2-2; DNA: TGTGCCAGCAGGGACGGTGGGCGGGGGGCGGCCGGGGAGCTGTTTTTT; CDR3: CASRDGGRGAAGELFF
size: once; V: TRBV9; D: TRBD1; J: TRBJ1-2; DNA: TGTGCCAGCAGCGTAGTAGGGGGCGGCTACACCTTC; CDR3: CASSVVGGGYTF
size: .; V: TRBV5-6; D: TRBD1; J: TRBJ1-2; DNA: TGTGCCAGCAGCTTTTTCCAGGGGGCGGTTAAGAATGGCTACACCTTC; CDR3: CASSFFQGAVKNGYTF
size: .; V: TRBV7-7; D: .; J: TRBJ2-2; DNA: TGTGCCAGCAGCCCCCCGGACTACCCGGCCGGGGAGCTGTTTTTT; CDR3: CASSPPDYPAGELFF
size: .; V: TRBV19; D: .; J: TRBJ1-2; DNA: TGTGCCAGTAGTCCCCGTTCGAACTATGGCTACACCTTC; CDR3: CASSPRSNYGYTF
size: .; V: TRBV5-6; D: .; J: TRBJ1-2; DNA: TGTGCCAGCAGCTTAGGGCGCGGGGGCTACACCTTC; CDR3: CASSLGRGGYTF
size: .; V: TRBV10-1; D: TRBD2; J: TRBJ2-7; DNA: TGCGCCAACCTAGGTAGCGGGGCCTGGTACGAGCAGTACTTC; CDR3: CANLGSGAWYEQYF
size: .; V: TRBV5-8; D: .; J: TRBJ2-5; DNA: TGTGCCAGCAGCTTGCGACAGCAAGAGACCCAGTACTTC; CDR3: CASSLRQQETQYF
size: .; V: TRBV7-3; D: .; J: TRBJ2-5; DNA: TGTGCCAGCAGCGATTCTGGCGGGACCCAGTACTTC; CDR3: CASSDSGGTQYF
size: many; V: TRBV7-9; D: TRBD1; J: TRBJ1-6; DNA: TGTGCCAGCAGCCCTCCCCCGGGACAGGGCAATTCACCCCTCCACTTT; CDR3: CASSPPPGQGNSPLHF
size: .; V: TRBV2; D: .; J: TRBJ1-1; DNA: TGTGCCAGCAGTGAACTGCGAGAGGTCATGAACACTGAAGCTTTCTTT; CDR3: CASSELREVMNTEAFF